Detailed here is one T cell receptor beta chain. A junction end diverges from the germline sequence, so it may reflect a read error. Other DNA sequences in this sample translate to the same CDR3. This CDR3 comprises 15 residues. The germline V gene encodes CDR1 SGHDT and CDR2 YYEEEE. The data stem from a study of OX40 agonist ivuxolimab in advanced cancers. TCRdb's table, derived via immunoSEQ multiplex PCR, lists solely in-frame clones and lacks some. Of roughly 81,000 clones listed, 80% to 90% are singletons. This receptor was obtained from an adult with an advanced solid tumor such as melanoma, head and neck, liver or kidney cancer. The chain links TRBV5-6 to TRBJ2-7; 7 nucleotides match TRBD2. The source material was CD4+ or CD8+ T cells sorted from blood, sampled in a trial of the OX40 agonist ivuxolimab. The CDR3 coding sequence is TGCGCCAGCAGCTTTGTGGGTAGCGGGTTGGACGAGCAGTACTTC. Amino acids: CASSFVGSGLDEQYF. Supplemented by reference TRBV5-6 and TRBJ2-7, the full variable domain reads DAGVTQSPTHLIKTRGQQVTLRCSPKSGHDTVSWYQQALGQGPQFIFQYYEEEERQRGNFPDRFSGHQFPNYSSELNVNALLLGDSALYLCASSFVGSGLDEQYFGPGTRLTVT.